This entry concerns a single TCR beta chain. The sample holds many counts of this clonotype. Which antigen it targets is not known. No base quality values were provided; no much bigger clone lies one nucleotide off. The CDR3 goes from the cysteine to the phenylalanine over 14 residues. CDR3 DNA is the only sequence kept; it has 42 bases, read in frame from the first base. From the germline V gene (reference sequence), CDR1 is SGHNT and CDR2 is YYREEE. V sheds 4 bases and J sheds 3 bases, leaving 13 bases between their ends. The sample is drawn from a study of Graves' ophthalmopathy and Graves' hyperthyroidism (dated 2018 in TCRdb). With regard to the full study: Peripheral blood samples were taken at the time of initial diagnosis, before any treatment was given. In roughly 6 hyperthyroidism patients, the T-cell repertoires found in thyroid tissue were compared with those found in blood. Following sample collection, hyperthyroidism patients were given methimazole at a starting dose of 30 mg daily, and ophthalmopathy patients were given high-dose intravenous methylprednisolone. In total, approximately 130 blood samples were TCR-sequenced: under 45 ophthalmopathy, over 70 hyperthyroidism and approximately 17 hyperthyroidism-to-ophthalmopathy patients. To explore V-J signatures that separate ophthalmopathy from hyperthyroidism, a discovery set of 95 to 100 patients was enrolled, consisting of about 43 with ophthalmopathy and roughly 59 with stable hyperthyroidism. To tell Graves' ophthalmopathy apart from Graves' hyperthyroidism, and to predict which patients would progress to ophthalmopathy, the study relied on TCR beta repertoire signatures. An independent validation cohort was composed of around 19 hyperthyroidism patients and 17 patients who later progressed from hyperthyroidism to ophthalmopathy.

TCR beta CDR3 regions were amplified from RNA transcripts for repertoire sequencing. HTBI primers and the Qiagen OneStep RT-PCR kit were used in a first-round RT-PCR, which was followed by a second-round multiplex PCR, size selection and purification. Sequencing of the libraries was carried out on an Illumina HiSeq2000 in paired-end mode with 100 bp reads. Processing in the source paper ran as follows. SOAPnuke was used for read processing, and reads with adapters, uncalled bases, a mean Phred below 15, or no exact constant-primer or identifier match were discarded. COPE v1.2.5 was used to merge high-quality paired reads. Each unique nucleotide sequence was defined as a clonotype, and clonotypes were aligned to IMGT TRB V, D and J references with MiTCR v1.1. The analysis was limited to V-J combinations with a frequency above 0.0001, which together covered 99% to 99.2% of the repertoires. For each V-J combination, a TCR clonal expansion and chaos score was defined as F50 clonal expansion divided by the chaos observed in the TCRdist matrix. Welch's t-statistics and random forest were used to narrow the features down to 10 to 15 V-J combinations, which were then fed into a naive Bayes classifier. The Morisita-Horn index was used to measure how similar the thyroid and blood repertoires were. Using fastp at Q25 and MiXCR, TCRdb reprocessed the public reads and kept productive beta chains. Duplicate CDR3 protein sequences are folded into a single record with the most common DNA and genes. TCRdb assigned the V and J calls; the authors' analysis was not used. In all, the sample holds roughly 300,000 distinct CDR3 sequences, and 17% of those were seen once. 9% to 15% of the sample goes to the ten largest clones.

Beyond this particular receptor, the publication reports: In cross-validation, the 13-signature model distinguished ophthalmopathy from stable hyperthyroidism with about 88% sensitivity and approximately 81% specificity, and in the test set the corresponding values were roughly 80% and 76%. In validation, the model predicted ophthalmopathy progression with more than 55% sensitivity and roughly 72% specificity; 12 predicted patients were CT-confirmed with GO in a median of approximately 6.5 months. Most expanded thyroid clonotypes with frequency above 0.001 were also detected in blood, suggesting blood repertoires may reflect the thyroid immune response. Sample size was not predetermined statistically, and investigators were not blinded to group allocation.

The ophthalmopathy patients had moderately to severely active disease, with a Clinical Activity Score of 3 or higher, a NOSPECS grade of 4 or higher, and a disease duration of less than 3 months. Patients were excluded if they had other autoimmune diseases, uncontrolled infections, pregnancy or lactation. Clinical symptoms, serum thyroxine, TRAb, thyroid ultrasound and orbital computed tomography were used for diagnosis. Using Ficoll-Paque density gradient centrifugation, PBMCs were isolated from 10 ml of fresh peripheral blood. Trizol reagent was used to extract the total RNA, and its quality was then checked on an Agilent 2100 Bioanalyzer.

The receptor comes from an adult man with Graves' ophthalmopathy. Sequences were obtained from peripheral blood. The V and J genes are TRBV5-4 and TRBJ1-1, with the D gene not clear enough to name. The CDR3 corresponds to CASSRIRRDTEAFF. The nucleotide sequence is given as TGTGCCAGCAGCCGAATTCGCCGGGACACTGAAGCTTTCTTT. Full variable domain (CDR3 extended with the reference TRBV5-4 and TRBJ1-1 proteins): ETGVTQSPTHLIKTRGQQVTLRCSSQSGHNTVSWYQQALGQGPQFIFQYYREEENGRGNFPPRFSGLQFPNYSSELNVNALELDDSALYLCASSRIRRDTEAFFGQGTRLTVV.